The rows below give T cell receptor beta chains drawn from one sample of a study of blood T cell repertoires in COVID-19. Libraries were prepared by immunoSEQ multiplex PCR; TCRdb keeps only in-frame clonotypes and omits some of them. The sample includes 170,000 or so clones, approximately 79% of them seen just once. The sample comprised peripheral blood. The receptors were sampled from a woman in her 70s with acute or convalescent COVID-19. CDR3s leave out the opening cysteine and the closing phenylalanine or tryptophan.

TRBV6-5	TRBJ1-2	ASTTDRTGPYGYT
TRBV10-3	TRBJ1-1	AIRKDRGEVTEAF
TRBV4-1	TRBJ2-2	ASSHQTSLNTGELF
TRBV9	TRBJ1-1	ASSVGGSTEAF
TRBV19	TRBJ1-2	ASSIPREPYGGYT
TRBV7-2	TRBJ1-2	ASSVGTGPFYGYT
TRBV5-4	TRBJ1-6	ASSLIGDGSPLH
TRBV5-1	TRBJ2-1	APKTTGARELNEQF
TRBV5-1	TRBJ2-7	ASSLVRGEQY
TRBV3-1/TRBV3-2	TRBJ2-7	ASSQDRTGGPYEQY
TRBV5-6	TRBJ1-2	ASSLDRDLLNYGYT
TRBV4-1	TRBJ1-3	ASSQDIIYRIGNTIY
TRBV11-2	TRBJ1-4	ASTGRLGHGVEKLF
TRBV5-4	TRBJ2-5	ASSLDLASGSETQY
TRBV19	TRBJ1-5	ASMDRDSRQPQH
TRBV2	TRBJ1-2	ASSRDSLRDGYT
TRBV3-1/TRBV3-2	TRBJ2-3	ASRAGGTDTQY
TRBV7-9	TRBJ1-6	ASSIGGGPNYNSPLH
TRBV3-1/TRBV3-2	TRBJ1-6	ASSQATGWGSPLH
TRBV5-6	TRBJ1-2	ASSWTANYGYT
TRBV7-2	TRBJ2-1	ASTHRGGSVYNEQF
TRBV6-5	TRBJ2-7	ASRYSGPTYEQY
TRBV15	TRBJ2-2	ATGKHLNTGELF